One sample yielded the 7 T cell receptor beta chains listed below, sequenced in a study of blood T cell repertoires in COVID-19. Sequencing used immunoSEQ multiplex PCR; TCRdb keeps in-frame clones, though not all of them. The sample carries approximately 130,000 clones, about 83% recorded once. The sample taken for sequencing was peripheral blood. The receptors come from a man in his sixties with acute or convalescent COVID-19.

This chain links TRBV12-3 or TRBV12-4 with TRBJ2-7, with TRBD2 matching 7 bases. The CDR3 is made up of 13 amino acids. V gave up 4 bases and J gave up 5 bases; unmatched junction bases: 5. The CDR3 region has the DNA TGTGCCAGCAGTTGGGGAGGGGACGACGAGCAGTACTTC. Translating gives CASSWGGDDEQYF.

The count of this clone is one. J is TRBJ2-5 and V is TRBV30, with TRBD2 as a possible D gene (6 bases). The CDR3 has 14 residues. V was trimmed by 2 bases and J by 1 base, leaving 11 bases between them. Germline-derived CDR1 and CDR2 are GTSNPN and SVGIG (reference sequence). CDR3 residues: CAWSPGGIQETQYF. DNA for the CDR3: TGTGCCTGGAGTCCTGGGGGGATCCAAGAGACCCAGTACTTC.

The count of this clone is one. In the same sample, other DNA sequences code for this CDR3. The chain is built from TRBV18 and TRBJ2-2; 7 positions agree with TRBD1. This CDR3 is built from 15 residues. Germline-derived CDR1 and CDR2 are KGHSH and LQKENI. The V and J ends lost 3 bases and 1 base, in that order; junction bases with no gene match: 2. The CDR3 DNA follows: TGTGCCAGCTCACCCGGGACAGAGAACACCGGGGAGCTGTTTTTT. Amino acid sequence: CASSPGTENTGELFF.

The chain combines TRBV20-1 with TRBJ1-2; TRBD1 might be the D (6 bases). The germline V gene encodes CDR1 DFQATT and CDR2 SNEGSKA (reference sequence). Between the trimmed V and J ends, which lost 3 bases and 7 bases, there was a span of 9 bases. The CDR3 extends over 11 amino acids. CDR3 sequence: CSARQGIGYTF. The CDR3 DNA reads TGCAGTGCTAGGCAGGGGATTGGCTACACCTTC.

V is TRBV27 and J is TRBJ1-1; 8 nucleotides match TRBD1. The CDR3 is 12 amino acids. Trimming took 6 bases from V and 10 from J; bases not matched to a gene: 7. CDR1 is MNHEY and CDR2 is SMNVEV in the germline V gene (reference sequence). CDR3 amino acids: CASSSPGGLAFF. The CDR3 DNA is TGTGCCAGCAGCTCTCCAGGGGGCTTAGCTTTCTTT.

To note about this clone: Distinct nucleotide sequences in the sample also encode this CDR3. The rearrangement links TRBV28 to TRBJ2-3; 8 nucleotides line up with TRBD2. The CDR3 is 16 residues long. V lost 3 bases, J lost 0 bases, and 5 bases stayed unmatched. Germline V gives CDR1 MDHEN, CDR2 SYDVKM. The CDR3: CASSFGGRRSTDTQYF. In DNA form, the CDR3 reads TGTGCCAGCAGTTTCGGCGGGAGGAGGAGCACAGATACGCAGTATTTT.

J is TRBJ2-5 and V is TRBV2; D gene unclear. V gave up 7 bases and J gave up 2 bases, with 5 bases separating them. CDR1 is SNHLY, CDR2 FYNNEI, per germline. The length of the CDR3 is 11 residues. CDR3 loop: CASTMQETQYF. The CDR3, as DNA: TGTGCCAGCACCATGCAAGAGACCCAGTACTTC.